This TCR beta chain stems from a study of identical twins. The germline V and J ends were trimmed by 5 bases and 0 bases, with 11 bases remaining between them. This CDR3 has 15 amino acids. MiXCR, run by TCRdb on the 5' RACE reads, gives a single entry per CDR3 protein. The data contain around 200,000 distinct CDR3 sequences, around a tenth of them singletons. The sequenced sample consisted of memory (CD45RO+) T cells sorted from blood. The TCR originated in a woman aged 18-35 years in good health. The chain links TRBV12-3 or TRBV12-4 to TRBJ2-1; the D is unclear. CDR3 sequence reads: CASSDAQSSYNEQFF. The DNA for the CDR3 is TGTGCCAGCAGTGATGCCCAAAGCTCCTACAATGAGCAGTTCTTC.